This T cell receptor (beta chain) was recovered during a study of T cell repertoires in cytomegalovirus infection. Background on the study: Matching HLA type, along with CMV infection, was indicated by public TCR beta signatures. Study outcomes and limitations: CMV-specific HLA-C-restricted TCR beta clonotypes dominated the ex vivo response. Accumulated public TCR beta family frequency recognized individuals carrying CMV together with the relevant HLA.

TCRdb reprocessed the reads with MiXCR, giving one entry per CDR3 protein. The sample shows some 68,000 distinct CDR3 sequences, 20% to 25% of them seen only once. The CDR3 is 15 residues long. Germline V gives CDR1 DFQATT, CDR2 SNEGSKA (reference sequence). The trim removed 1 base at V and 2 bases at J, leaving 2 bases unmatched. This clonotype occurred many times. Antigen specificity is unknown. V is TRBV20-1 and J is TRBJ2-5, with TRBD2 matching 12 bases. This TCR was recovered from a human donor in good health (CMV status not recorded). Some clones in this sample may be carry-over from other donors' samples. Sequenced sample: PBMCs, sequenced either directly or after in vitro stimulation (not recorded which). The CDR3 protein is CSARGTSGAQETQYF. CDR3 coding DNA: TGCAGTGCTAGAGGGACTAGCGGGGCGCAAGAGACCCAGTACTTC.